This T cell receptor beta chain was recovered during a study of OX40 agonist ivuxolimab in advanced cancers. The CDR3 has 13 residues. Germline V gene data show CDR1 as SGDLS and CDR2 as YYNGEE. V lost 3 bases, J lost 0 bases, and 3 bases lay in between. For this clone: What it binds is not known.

Study observations and caveats: Clones of CD4+ and CD8+ blood T cells grew by week 6 at doses of 0.1 to 3.0 mg/kg.

TCRdb's copy holds only in-frame clones and misses some; the assay was immunoSEQ multiplex PCR. Of over 70,000 clones detected, approximately 90% appear once; the ten largest clones hold approximately 0.5%. Material: CD4+ or CD8+ T cells sorted from blood, obtained in a trial of the OX40 agonist ivuxolimab. This chain uses TRBV9 with TRBJ1-4, with D unresolved. The receptor was derived from an adult with an advanced solid tumor such as melanoma, head and neck, liver or kidney cancer. CDR3 protein: CASSDTTNEKLFF. The CDR3 region has the DNA TGTGCCAGCAGCGACACAACTAATGAAAAACTGTTTTTT. The complete variable domain, with remaining parts taken from reference TRBV9 and TRBJ1-4, reads DSGVTQTPKHLITATGQRVTLRCSPRSGDLSVYWYQQSLDQGLQFLIQYYNGEERAKGNILERFSAQQFPDLHSELNLSSLELGDSALYFCASSDTTNEKLFFGSGTQLSVL.